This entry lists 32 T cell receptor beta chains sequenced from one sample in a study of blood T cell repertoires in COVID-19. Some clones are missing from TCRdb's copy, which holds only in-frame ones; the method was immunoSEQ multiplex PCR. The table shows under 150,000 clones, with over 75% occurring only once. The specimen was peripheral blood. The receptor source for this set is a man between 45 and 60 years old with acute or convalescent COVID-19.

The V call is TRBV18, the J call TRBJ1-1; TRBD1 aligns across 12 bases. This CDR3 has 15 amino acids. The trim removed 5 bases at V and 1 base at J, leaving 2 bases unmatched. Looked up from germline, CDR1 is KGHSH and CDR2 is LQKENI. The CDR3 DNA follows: TGTGCCAGCTCAGGGACAGGGGGCGCGAACACTGAAGCTTTCTTT. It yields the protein CASSGTGGANTEAFF.

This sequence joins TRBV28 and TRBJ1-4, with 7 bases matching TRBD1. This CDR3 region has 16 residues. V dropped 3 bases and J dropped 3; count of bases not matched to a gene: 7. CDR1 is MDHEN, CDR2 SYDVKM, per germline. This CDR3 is CASSFGHRGSNEKLFF. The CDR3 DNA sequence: TGTGCCAGCAGTTTTGGGCACAGGGGTTCTAATGAAAAACTGTTTTTT.

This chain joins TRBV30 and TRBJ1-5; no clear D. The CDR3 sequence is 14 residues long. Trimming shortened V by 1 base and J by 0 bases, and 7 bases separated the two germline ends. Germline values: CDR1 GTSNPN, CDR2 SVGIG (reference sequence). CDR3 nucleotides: TGTGCCTGGAGTGCCATCAATAGCAATCAGCCCCAGCATTTT. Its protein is CAWSAINSNQPQHF. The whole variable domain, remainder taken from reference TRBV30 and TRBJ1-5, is SQTIHQWPATLVQPVGSPLSLECTVEGTSNPNLYWYRQAAGRGLQLLFYSVGIGQISSEVPQNLSASRPQDRQFILSSKKLLLSDSGFYLCAWSAINSNQPQHFGDGTRLSIL.

CDR3: CASSQGSGVPTDTQYF. CDR3 nucleotides: TGCGCCAGCAGCCAAGGGAGCGGGGTCCCCACAGATACGCAGTATTTT. The V call is TRBV4-1, the J call TRBJ2-3; the match to TRBD2 covers 7 bases. J lost 2 bases, V lost 1 base, and 6 bases had no gene match. The germline V gene encodes CDR1 MGHRA and CDR2 YSYEKL. The CDR3 consists of 16 residues.

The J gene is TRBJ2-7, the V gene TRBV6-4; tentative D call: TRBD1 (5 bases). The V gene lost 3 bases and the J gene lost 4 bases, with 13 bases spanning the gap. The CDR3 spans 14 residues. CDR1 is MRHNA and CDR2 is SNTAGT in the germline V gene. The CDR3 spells CASSENRNLYEQYF. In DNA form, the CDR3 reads TGTGCCAGCAGTGAAAACAGGAATCTATACGAGCAGTACTTC.

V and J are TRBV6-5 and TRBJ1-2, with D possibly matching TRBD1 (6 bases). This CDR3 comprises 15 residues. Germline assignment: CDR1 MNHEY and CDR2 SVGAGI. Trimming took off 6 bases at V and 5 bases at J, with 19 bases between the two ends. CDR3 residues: CASRPGGRVNYGYTF. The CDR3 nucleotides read TGTGCCAGCAGACCGGGGGGCAGGGTGAATTATGGCTACACCTTC.

CDR3 sequence reads: CASRFGTPLHF. The CDR3 nucleotides read TGTGCCAGCAGGTTCGGTACACCCCTCCACTTT. V gene TRBV5-8 combines with J gene TRBJ1-6; D not certain. CDR1 and CDR2 (germline): SGHTS, YDEGEE. V was shortened by 5 bases and J by 11 bases, with 8 bases between the two germline ends. The CDR3 runs to 11 residues.

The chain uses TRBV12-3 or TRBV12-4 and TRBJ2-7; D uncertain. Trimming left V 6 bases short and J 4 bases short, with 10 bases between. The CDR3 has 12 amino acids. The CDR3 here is CASSPGGYEQYV. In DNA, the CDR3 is TGTGCCAGCAGCCCCGGCGGTTACGAGCAGTACGTC.

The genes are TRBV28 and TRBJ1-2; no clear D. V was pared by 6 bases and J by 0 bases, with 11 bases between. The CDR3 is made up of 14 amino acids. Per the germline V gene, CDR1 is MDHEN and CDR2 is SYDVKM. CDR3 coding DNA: TGTGCCAGCAGGCCAGTCGTCTCTAACTATGGCTACACCTTC. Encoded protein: CASRPVVSNYGYTF.

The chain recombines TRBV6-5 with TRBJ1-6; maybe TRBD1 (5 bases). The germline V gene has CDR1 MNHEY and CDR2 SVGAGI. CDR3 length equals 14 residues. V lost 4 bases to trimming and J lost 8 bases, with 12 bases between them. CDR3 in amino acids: CASSFRGTDSPLHF. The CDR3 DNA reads TGTGCCAGCAGTTTTCGGGGGACGGATTCACCCCTCCACTTT.

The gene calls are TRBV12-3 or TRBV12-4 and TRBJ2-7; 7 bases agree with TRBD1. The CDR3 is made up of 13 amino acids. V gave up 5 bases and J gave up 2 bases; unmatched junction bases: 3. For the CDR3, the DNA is TGTGCCAGCAGTACACAGGGGACCTACGAGCAGTACTTC. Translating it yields CASSTQGTYEQYF.

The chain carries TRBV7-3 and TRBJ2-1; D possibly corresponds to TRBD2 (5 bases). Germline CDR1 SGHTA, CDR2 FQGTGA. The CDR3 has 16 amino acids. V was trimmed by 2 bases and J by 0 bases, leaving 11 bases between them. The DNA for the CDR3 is TGTGCCAGCAGCTTACAGAGCGGTCCCTCCTACAATGAGCAGTTCTTC. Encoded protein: CASSLQSGPSYNEQFF.

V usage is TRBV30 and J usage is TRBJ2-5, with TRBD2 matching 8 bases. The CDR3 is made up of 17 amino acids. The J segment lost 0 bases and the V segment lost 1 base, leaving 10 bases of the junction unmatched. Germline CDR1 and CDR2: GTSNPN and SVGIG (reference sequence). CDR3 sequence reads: CAWSGVAGGGYQETQYF. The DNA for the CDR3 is TGTGCCTGGAGTGGAGTCGCTGGCGGGGGGTACCAAGAGACCCAGTACTTC.

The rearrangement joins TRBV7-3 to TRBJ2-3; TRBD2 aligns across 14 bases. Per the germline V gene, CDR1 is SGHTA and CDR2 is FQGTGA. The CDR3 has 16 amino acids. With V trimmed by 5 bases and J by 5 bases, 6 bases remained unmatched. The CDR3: CASSPTSGGAGDTQYF. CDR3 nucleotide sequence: TGTGCCAGCAGCCCGACTAGCGGGGGGGCTGGAGATACGCAGTATTTT. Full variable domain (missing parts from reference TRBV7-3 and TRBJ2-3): GAGVSQTPSNKVTEKGKYVELRCDPISGHTALYWYRQSLGQGPEFLIYFQGTGAADDSGLPNDRFFAVRPEGSVSTLKIQRTERGDSAVYLCASSPTSGGAGDTQYFGPGTRLTVL.

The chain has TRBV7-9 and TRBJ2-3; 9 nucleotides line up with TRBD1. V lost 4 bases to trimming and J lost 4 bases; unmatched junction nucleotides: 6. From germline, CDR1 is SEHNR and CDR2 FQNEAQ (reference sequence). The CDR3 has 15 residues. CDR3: CASSSSGTGPDTQYF. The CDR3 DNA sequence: TGTGCCAGCAGCTCGTCCGGGACAGGGCCAGATACGCAGTATTTT. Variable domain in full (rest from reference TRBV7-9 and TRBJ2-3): DTGVSQNPRHKITKRGQNVTFRCDPISEHNRLYWYRQTLGQGPEFLTYFQNEAQLEKSRLLSDRFSAERPKGSFSTLEIQRTEQGDSAMYLCASSSSGTGPDTQYFGPGTRLTVL.

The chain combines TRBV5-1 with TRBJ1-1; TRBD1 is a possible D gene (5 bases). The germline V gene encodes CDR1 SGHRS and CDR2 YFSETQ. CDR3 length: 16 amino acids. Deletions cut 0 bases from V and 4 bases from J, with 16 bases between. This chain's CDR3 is CASSLDPQGRGTEAFF. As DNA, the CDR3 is TGCGCCAGCAGCTTGGACCCCCAGGGTAGGGGCACTGAAGCTTTCTTT.

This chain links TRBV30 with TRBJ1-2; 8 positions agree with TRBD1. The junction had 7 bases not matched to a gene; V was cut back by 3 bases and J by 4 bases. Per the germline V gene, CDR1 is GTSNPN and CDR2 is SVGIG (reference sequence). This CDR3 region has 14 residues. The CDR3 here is CAWRGTGGGYGYTF. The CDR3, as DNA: TGTGCCTGGAGGGGAACAGGGGGTGGCTATGGCTACACCTTC.

The CDR3 DNA reads as TGTGCCAGCAAAGGTACAGGGTTGGATTCACCCCTCCACTTT. This codes for CASKGTGLDSPLHF. The chain links TRBV3-1 (or the pseudogene TRBV3-2) to TRBJ1-6, with D possibly matching TRBD1 (6 bases). Germline V gives CDR1 LGHDT, CDR2 YNNKEL (reference sequence). The V and J ends lost 7 bases and 8 bases respectively, with 15 bases between them. The CDR3 is 14 residues long.

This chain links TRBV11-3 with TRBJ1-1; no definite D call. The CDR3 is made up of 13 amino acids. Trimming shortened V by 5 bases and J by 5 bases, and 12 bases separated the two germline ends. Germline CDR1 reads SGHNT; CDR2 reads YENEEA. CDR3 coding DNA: TGTGCCAGCAGCACCCGCGGCGGAACTGAAGCTTTCTTT. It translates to CASSTRGGTEAFF.

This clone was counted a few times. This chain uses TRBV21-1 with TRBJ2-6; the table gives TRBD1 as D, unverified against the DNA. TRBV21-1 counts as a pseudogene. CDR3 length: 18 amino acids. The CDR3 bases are TGTGCCAGCAGCAAAAGAAGGACAGACTGCTCTGGGGCCAACGTCCTGACTTTC. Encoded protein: CASSKRRTDCSGANVLTF.

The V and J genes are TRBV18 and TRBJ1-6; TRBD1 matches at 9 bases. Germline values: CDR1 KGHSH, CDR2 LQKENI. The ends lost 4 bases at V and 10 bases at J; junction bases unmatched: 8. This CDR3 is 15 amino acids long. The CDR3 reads CASSRQGQGQSPLHF. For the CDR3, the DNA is TGTGCCAGCTCACGTCAGGGACAGGGTCAATCACCCCTCCACTTT.

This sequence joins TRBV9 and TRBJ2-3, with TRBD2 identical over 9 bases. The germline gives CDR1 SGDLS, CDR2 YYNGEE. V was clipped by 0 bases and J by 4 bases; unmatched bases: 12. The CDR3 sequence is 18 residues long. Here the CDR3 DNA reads TGTGCCAGCAGCGTAGGCAACAGCGGGAGCGGGGGGTCAGATACGCAGTATTTT. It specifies CASSVGNSGSGGSDTQYF.

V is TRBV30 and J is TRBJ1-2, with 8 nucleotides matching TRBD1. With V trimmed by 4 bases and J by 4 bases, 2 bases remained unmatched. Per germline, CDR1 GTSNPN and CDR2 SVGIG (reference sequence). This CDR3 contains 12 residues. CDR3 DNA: TGTGCCTGGACAGGGGGCCCCTATGGCTACACCTTC. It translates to CAWTGGPYGYTF.

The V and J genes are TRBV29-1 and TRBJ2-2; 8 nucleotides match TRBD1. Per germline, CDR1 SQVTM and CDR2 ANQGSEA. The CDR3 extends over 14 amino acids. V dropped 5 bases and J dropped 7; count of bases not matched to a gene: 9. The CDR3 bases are TGCAGCGTTAGTATCGGACAGGGAATCGGGGAGCTGTTTTTT. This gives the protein CSVSIGQGIGELFF.

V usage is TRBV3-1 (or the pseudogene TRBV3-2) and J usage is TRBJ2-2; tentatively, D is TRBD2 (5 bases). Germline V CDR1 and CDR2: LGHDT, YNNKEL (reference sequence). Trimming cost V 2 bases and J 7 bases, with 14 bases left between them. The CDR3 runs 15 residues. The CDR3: CASSQQYQAGGELFF. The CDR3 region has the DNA TGTGCCAGCAGCCAACAGTACCAGGCGGGCGGGGAGCTGTTTTTT.

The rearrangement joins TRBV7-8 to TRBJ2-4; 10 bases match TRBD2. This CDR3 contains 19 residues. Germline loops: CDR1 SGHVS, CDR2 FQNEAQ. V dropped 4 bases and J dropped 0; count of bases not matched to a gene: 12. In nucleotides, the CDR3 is TGTGCCAGCAGCTCCCAAAGGACTAGCGGATTACTAGCCAAAAACATTCAGTACTTC. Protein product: CASSSQRTSGLLAKNIQYF.

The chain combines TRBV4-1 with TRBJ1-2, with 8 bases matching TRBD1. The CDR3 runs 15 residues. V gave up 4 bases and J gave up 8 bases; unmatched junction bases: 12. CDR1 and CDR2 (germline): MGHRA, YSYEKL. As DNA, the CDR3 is TGCGCCAGCAGCCCCCCCGGACAGGGTTTTTGGGGCTACACCTTC. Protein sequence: CASSPPGQGFWGYTF.

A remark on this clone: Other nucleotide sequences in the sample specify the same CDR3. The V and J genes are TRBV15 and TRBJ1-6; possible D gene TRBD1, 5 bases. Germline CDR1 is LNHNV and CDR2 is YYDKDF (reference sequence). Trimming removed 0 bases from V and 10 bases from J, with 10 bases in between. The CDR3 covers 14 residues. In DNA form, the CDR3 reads TGTGCCACCAGCAGAGACAGGGTAGGATCACCCCTCCACTTT. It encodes CATSRDRVGSPLHF.

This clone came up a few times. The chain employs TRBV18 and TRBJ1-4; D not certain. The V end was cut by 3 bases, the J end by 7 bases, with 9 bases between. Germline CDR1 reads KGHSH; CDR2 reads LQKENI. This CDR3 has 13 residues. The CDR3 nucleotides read TGTGCCAGCTCACCTGGAGGGTTTGAAAAACTGTTTTTT. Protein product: CASSPGGFEKLFF.

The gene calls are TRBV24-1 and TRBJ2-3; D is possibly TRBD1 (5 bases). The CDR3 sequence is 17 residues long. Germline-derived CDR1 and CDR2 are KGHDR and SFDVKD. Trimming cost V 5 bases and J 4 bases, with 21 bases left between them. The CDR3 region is CATSGTSPRMGPDTQYF. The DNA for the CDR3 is TGTGCCACCAGTGGTACGTCACCCAGAATGGGGCCAGATACGCAGTATTTT.

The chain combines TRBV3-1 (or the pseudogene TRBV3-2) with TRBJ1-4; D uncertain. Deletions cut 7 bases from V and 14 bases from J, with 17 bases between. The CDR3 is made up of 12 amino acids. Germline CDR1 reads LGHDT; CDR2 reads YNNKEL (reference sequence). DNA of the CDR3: TGTGCCAGCAAAGATCCCGGGGAGAAGCTGTTTTTT. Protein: CASKDPGEKLFF.

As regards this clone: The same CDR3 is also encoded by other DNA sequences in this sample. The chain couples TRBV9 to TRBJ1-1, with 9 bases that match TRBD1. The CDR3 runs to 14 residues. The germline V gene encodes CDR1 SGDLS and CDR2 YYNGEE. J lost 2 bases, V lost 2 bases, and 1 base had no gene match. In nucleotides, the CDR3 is TGTGCCAGCAGCGTGGGACAGGGAAACACTGAAGCTTTCTTT. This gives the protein CASSVGQGNTEAFF. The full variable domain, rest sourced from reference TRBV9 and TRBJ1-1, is DSGVTQTPKHLITATGQRVTLRCSPRSGDLSVYWYQQSLDQGLQFLIQYYNGEERAKGNILERFSAQQFPDLHSELNLSSLELGDSALYFCASSVGQGNTEAFFGQGTRLTVV.